This T cell receptor beta chain is from a study of cytomegalovirus exposure and HLA in healthy donors. The CDR3 has 17 residues. Germline CDR1 is SGDLS and CDR2 is YYNGEE. V was clipped by 3 bases and J by 7 bases; unmatched bases: 13. Study results and caveats: Highly shared variants forming one cluster were likely a sequencing artifact. In a later analysis, specific HLA alleles were associated with about 18,000 TCR beta sequences at a 0.05 false discovery rate.

Remarks on this clone: Its antigen remains unidentified.

The PCR contained 60 Vbeta and 13 Jbeta primers. Profiled with immunoSEQ multiplex PCR; TCRdb holds only in-frame clones, not every one. The data hold approximately 85,000 clones, with roughly 60% observed a single time. The clonotype was recovered from a woman in her thirties in good health and CMV-seropositive. Sequenced sample: PBMCs. This chain uses TRBV9 with TRBJ1-6; 7 nucleotides agree with TRBD1. The CDR3 coding sequence is TGTGCCAGCAGCGGAGAGATAGGGGGCGCGGTCAATTCACCCCTCCACTTT. Translation: CASSGEIGGAVNSPLHF.